The T cell receptor beta chain under discussion was sequenced for a study of cytomegalovirus exposure and HLA in healthy donors. Study outcomes and limitations: TCR beta sequences reportedly predicted most subjects' HLA-A and HLA-B alleles accurately.

Of note for this clone: Its antigen is still unknown.

This CDR3 is built from 16 residues. Germline V CDR1 and CDR2: MGHRA, YSYEKL. Trimming took 0 bases from V and 3 from J, leaving 15 bases between them. These donors counted as nominally healthy when sampled, but unrecorded immune exposures were likely. The PCR contained 60 Vbeta and 13 Jbeta primers. This table comes from immunoSEQ multiplex PCR, and its TCRdb copy is limited to in-frame clones, with some not included. Of approximately 140,000 clones in the sample, roughly 72% are singletons; the top ten hold around 1.9%. The specimen was PBMCs. The source of this sequence is a man in his forties in good health and CMV-seronegative. The chain recombines TRBV4-1 with TRBJ2-7; perhaps TRBD2 as D (6 bases). The CDR3 DNA follows: TGCGCCAGCAGCCAAGAGTCGGTAGCGGAAATCTACGAGCAGTACTTC. This translates into CASSQESVAEIYEQYF.